This TCR beta chain was recorded in a study of T cells in Graves' hyperthyroidism and ophthalmopathy. About the research overall: Peripheral blood collection took place at initial diagnosis, before any treatment.

CDR1 is MNHEY, CDR2 SMNVEV, per germline (reference sequence). The V and J ends lost 6 bases and 2 bases respectively, with 14 bases between them. The CDR3 has 15 residues. The CDR3 regions of TCR beta were amplified from RNA transcripts. In the first-round RT-PCR of the TCR CDR3, the HTBI primer set was used. TCRdb passed the multiplex PCR reads through MiXCR, listing each CDR3 protein once. The sample lists fewer than 650,000 distinct CDR3 sequences; roughly 14% were seen once. This clonotype was recorded many times. This TCR was recovered from a woman between 35 and 50 years old with Graves' ophthalmopathy. Sample: blood. The chain links TRBV27 to TRBJ1-3; D is undetermined. The CDR3 reads CASRRTGGAGNTIYF. As DNA, the CDR3 is TGTGCCAGCAGGCGGACCGGCGGGGCTGGAAACACCATATATTTT.